The 22 T cell receptor beta chains given below trace back to one sample, sequenced in a study of OX40 agonist ivuxolimab in advanced cancers. Libraries were prepared by immunoSEQ multiplex PCR; TCRdb keeps only in-frame clonotypes and omits some of them. The sample holds about 76,000 clones, approximately 92% seen once. The source was CD4+ or CD8+ T cells sorted from blood, collected in a trial of the OX40 agonist ivuxolimab. Receptors originate from an adult with an advanced solid tumor such as melanoma, head and neck, liver or kidney cancer.

The rearrangement uses TRBV5-1 and TRBJ1-1; D gene ambiguous. Per germline, CDR1 SGHRS and CDR2 YFSETQ. This CDR3 is built from 14 residues. V was cut by 0 bases and J by 1 base, with 7 bases left in between. CDR3 residues: CASSLAAANTEAFF. The CDR3 DNA follows: TGCGCCAGCAGCTTGGCGGCTGCGAACACTGAAGCTTTCTTT.

V is TRBV11-3 and J is TRBJ2-1; 13 nucleotides agree with TRBD2. CDR3 length: 16 residues. CDR1 is SGHNT, CDR2 YENEEA, per germline. V shed 5 bases, J shed 9 bases, and the junction held 10 bases outside the gene matches. The CDR3 DNA reads TGTGCCAGCAGCCCAACTGGACTAGCGGGAGTTAGTGAGCAGTTCTTC. This encodes CASSPTGLAGVSEQFF. Together with reference TRBV11-3 and TRBJ2-1, the CDR3 gives the full variable domain: EAGVVQSPRYKIIEKKQPVAFWCNPISGHNTLYWYLQNLGQGPELLIRYENEEAVDDSQLPKDRFSAERLKGVDSTLKIQPAELGDSAVYLCASSPTGLAGVSEQFFGPGTRLTVL.

The V and J genes are TRBV30 and TRBJ2-4, with TRBD1 matching over 7 bases. The CDR3 consists of 14 residues. The V segment lost 5 bases and the J segment 0 bases; nucleotides outside the gene matches: 4. Germline CDR1 GTSNPN, CDR2 SVGIG (reference sequence). The CDR3 here is CAWGDSLAKNIQYF. The CDR3 DNA follows: TGTGCCTGGGGGGACAGTTTAGCCAAAAACATTCAGTACTTC.

This clone showed up just a few times. CDR3 coding DNA: TGTGCCAGCAGCTTGGAGCCCGTGGGACTAGCGGGGAATGGGGATACGCAGTATTTT. Its translation: CASSLEPVGLAGNGDTQYF. V gene TRBV5-4 combines with J gene TRBJ2-3, with TRBD2 identical over 13 bases. The CDR3 sequence is 19 residues long. Germline V gene sequence: CDR1 SGHNT, CDR2 YYREEE (reference sequence). V lost 0 bases to trimming and J lost 6 bases; unmatched junction nucleotides: 13. Full variable domain (outside the CDR3, taken from reference TRBV5-4 and TRBJ2-3): ETGVTQSPTHLIKTRGQQVTLRCSSQSGHNTVSWYQQALGQGPQFIFQYYREEENGRGNFPPRFSGLQFPNYSSELNVNALELDDSALYLCASSLEPVGLAGNGDTQYFGPGTRLTVL.

The chain carries TRBV6-5 and TRBJ2-3; possible D gene TRBD2, 6 bases. The CDR3 runs to 14 residues. With 8 bases removed from V and 0 bases from J, the gap between germline ends came to 12 bases. Germline V gene data show CDR1 as MNHEY and CDR2 as SVGAGI. In DNA, the CDR3 is TGTGCCAGCTGCCTAGCGACTAGCACAGATACGCAGTATTTT. Translation: CASCLATSTDTQYF.

The genes are TRBV5-1 and TRBJ2-7; maybe TRBD2 (6 bases). The CDR3 spans 14 residues. V was trimmed by 3 bases and J by 0 bases, leaving 10 bases between them. Germline V gives CDR1 SGHRS, CDR2 YFSETQ. CDR3 DNA: TGCGCCAGCAGCTGGGACTCCATCTCCTACGAGCAGTACTTC. This gives the protein CASSWDSISYEQYF. Full variable domain (outside the CDR3, taken from reference TRBV5-1 and TRBJ2-7): KAGVTQTPRYLIKTRGQQVTLSCSPISGHRSVSWYQQTPGQGLQFLFEYFSETQRNKGNFPGRFSGRQFSNSRSEMNVSTLELGDSALYLCASSWDSISYEQYFGPGTRLTVT.

V is TRBV5-1 and J is TRBJ2-4; 7 nucleotides match TRBD1. CDR1 is SGHRS and CDR2 is YFSETQ in the germline V gene. The CDR3 sequence is 15 residues long. Trimming cost V 4 bases and J 8 bases; bases outside gene matches: 12. CDR3 nucleotide sequence: TGCGCCAGCAGCCCAACTTCAGGACAGGAGGACATTCAGTACTTC. The encoded protein is CASSPTSGQEDIQYF.

Comment on this clone: A junction end diverges from the germline sequence, so it may reflect a read error. The chain combines TRBV5-1 with TRBJ2-3; 7 positions agree with TRBD1. Germline CDR1 reads SGHRS; CDR2 reads YFSETQ. There are 15 residues in the CDR3. CDR3 sequence reads: CANSWGQLYTDTQYF. In DNA form, the CDR3 reads TGCGCCAACAGCTGGGGACAGCTTTACACAGATACGCAGTATTTT.

V gene TRBV4-1 combines with J gene TRBJ2-5; D possibly corresponds to TRBD1 (6 bases). The germline V gene encodes CDR1 MGHRA and CDR2 YSYEKL. The CDR3 length is 15 residues. The V gene lost 2 bases and the J gene lost 5 bases, with 15 bases spanning the gap. CDR3 nucleotide sequence: TGCGCCAGCAGCCAACCGGACAGAAATAGGGAGACCCAGTACTTC. Amino acid sequence: CASSQPDRNRETQYF.

The chain uses TRBV6-6 and TRBJ1-3; possible D gene TRBD1, 6 bases. The CDR3 covers 14 residues. The germline CDR1 and CDR2 sequences are MNHNY and SVGAGI (reference sequence). Trimming took off 5 bases at V and 2 bases at J, with 10 bases between the two ends. CDR3 bases: TGTGCCAGCAGTCGGGGGCAAACTGGAAACACCATATATTTT. This codes for CASSRGQTGNTIYF.

The V call is TRBV6-1, the J call TRBJ1-1; D is possibly TRBD1 (5 bases). This CDR3 spans 16 amino acids. The V gene's germline CDR1 is MNHNS and CDR2 SASEGT. Trimming removed 4 bases from V and 4 bases from J, with 19 bases in between. In DNA form, the CDR3 reads TGTGCCAGCAGTGTCCGACGGGGGGGGACGGGCACTGAAGCTTTCTTT. This sequence encodes CASSVRRGGTGTEAFF.

The chain couples TRBV6-1 to TRBJ1-4; D not certain. CDR1 is MNHNS and CDR2 is SASEGT in the germline V gene. V was trimmed by 5 bases and J by 5 bases, leaving 6 bases between them. The CDR3 spans 12 residues. CDR3 nucleotide sequence: TGTGCCAGCAGTCTGATCAATGAAAAACTGTTTTTT. This sequence encodes CASSLINEKLFF.

In this sample, this clone turned up once. The chain employs TRBV28 and TRBJ1-1; TRBD1 matches 10 bases. The CDR3 is 13 residues long. Trimming removed 6 bases from V and 6 bases from J; junction bases left unmatched: 4. Germline V gene data show CDR1 as MDHEN and CDR2 as SYDVKM. CDR3 protein: CASRRTGGAEAFF. The CDR3, as DNA: TGTGCCAGCAGACGGACAGGGGGGGCTGAAGCTTTCTTT.

As for this clone: The same CDR3 can be traced to other DNA sequences in this sample. The J gene is TRBJ2-1, the V gene TRBV5-1; the match to TRBD2 covers 7 bases. The CDR3 covers 15 residues. CDR1 and CDR2 from the germline V gene are SGHRS and YFSETQ. The trim removed 0 bases at V and 1 base at J, leaving 1 base unmatched. CDR3 loop: CASSLEAGSYNEQFF. CDR3 nucleotides: TGCGCCAGCAGCTTGGAAGCGGGGTCCTACAATGAGCAGTTCTTC.

This rearrangement joins TRBV6-1 to TRBJ2-7; TRBD2 matches at 8 bases. Germline-derived CDR1 and CDR2 are MNHNS and SASEGT. With V trimmed by 4 bases and J by 1 base, 9 bases remained unmatched. The CDR3 covers 16 residues. In nucleotides, the CDR3 is TGTGCCAGCAGTGCCTACTTTCCGGGGGGGTCCTACGAGCAGTACGTC. It is translated as CASSAYFPGGSYEQYV.

V gene TRBV5-1 combines with J gene TRBJ2-3; TRBD2 matches at 13 bases. The CDR3 loop spans 15 amino acids. Germline V gene sequence: CDR1 SGHRS, CDR2 YFSETQ. V lost 2 bases to trimming and J lost 5 bases; unmatched junction nucleotides: 2. In nucleotides, the CDR3 is TGCGCCAGCAGCTTCGGGACTAGCGGGGAAGATACGCAGTATTTT. Translation gives CASSFGTSGEDTQYF.

The chain employs TRBV7-2 and TRBJ2-1; no clear D gene. Looked up from germline, CDR1 is SGHTA and CDR2 is FQGNSA. This CDR3 spans 15 amino acids. V was shortened by 1 base and J by 2 bases, with 9 bases between the two germline ends. CDR3 DNA sequence: TGTGCCAGCAGCTTAGATTATAGCACCTACAATGAGCAGTTCTTC. Amino acids: CASSLDYSTYNEQFF.

This rearrangement joins TRBV6-1 to TRBJ2-3; TRBD1 might be the D (6 bases). In germline, CDR1 is MNHNS, CDR2 SASEGT. V was shortened by 4 bases and J by 2 bases, with 19 bases between the two germline ends. The CDR3 runs 17 residues. This CDR3 is CASSGWGWGRPTDTQYF. Written as DNA, the CDR3 is TGTGCCAGCAGTGGGTGGGGCTGGGGGCGCCCCACAGATACGCAGTATTTT.

The genes are TRBV29-1 and TRBJ2-5; 7 bases map to TRBD2. CDR1 and CDR2 from the germline V gene are SQVTM and ANQGSEA. Trimming removed 3 bases from V and 5 bases from J; junction bases left unmatched: 0. This CDR3 contains 11 residues. CDR3 coding DNA: TGCAGCGTTGACGGGAGGGAGACCCAGTACTTC. It is translated as CSVDGRETQYF.

The rearrangement links TRBV5-4 to TRBJ2-5; D might be TRBD1 (7 bases). The CDR3 totals 13 residues. Germline assignment: CDR1 SGHNT and CDR2 YYREEE (reference sequence). The germline V and J ends were trimmed by 4 bases and 5 bases, with 12 bases remaining between them. CDR3 bases: TGTGCCAGCAGCCTGACAGGGAGGGAGACCCAGTACTTC. Protein product: CASSLTGRETQYF.

This clone has only a few counts. This chain joins TRBV11-3 and TRBJ2-5; 7 nucleotides agree with TRBD2. Germline V CDR1 and CDR2: SGHNT, YENEEA. V was pared by 6 bases and J by 9 bases, with 16 bases of the junction left unmatched. The CDR3 loop spans 15 amino acids. Here the CDR3 DNA reads TGTGCCAGCAGTCCACCCCCGGACGGCGCGGGGGCCCAGTACTTC. Protein product: CASSPPPDGAGAQYF.

This chain connects TRBV6-1 to TRBJ1-2, with a tentative D call TRBD1 (6 bases). This CDR3 contains 15 residues. Germline assignment: CDR1 MNHNS and CDR2 SASEGT. V gave up 2 bases and J gave up 0 bases, with 10 bases separating them. The CDR3, as DNA: TGTGCCAGCAGTGAAACAGGGTGGGCTAACTATGGCTACACCTTC. It translates to CASSETGWANYGYTF.